Shown below are 25 T cell receptor beta chains from a single sample sequenced in a study of PD-L1 blockade in urothelial cancer. Time point given: pretreatment peripheral blood. Clones were read by immunoSEQ multiplex PCR, and TCRdb kept only the in-frame ones, dropping some. The table includes fewer than 60,000 clones, 85% detected once. This sample comprised PBMCs, obtained around atezolizumab (anti-PD-L1) treatment. Receptors were obtained from a man aged 65 to 85 with urothelial cancer.

CDR3 loop: CASSQDRTLQFF. CDR3 coding DNA: TGCGCCAGCAGCCAAGACAGGACTCTGCAGTTCTTC. The gene calls are TRBV4-1 and TRBJ2-1; TRBD2 is a possible D gene (5 bases). The germline V gene encodes CDR1 MGHRA and CDR2 YSYEKL. Trimming left V 0 bases short and J 12 bases short, with 9 bases between. This CDR3 has 12 amino acids.

This chain uses TRBV29-1 with TRBJ2-1; D is perhaps TRBD1 (5 bases). CDR1 SQVTM and CDR2 ANQGSEA come from the germline V gene. The CDR3 loop spans 13 amino acids. Trimming removed 4 bases from V and 7 bases from J, with 14 bases in between. CDR3 coding DNA: TGCAGCGTTGGCCAGGGCAACCAAAATGAGCAGTTCTTC. Translated, it gives CSVGQGNQNEQFF.

This chain's CDR3 is CASSKSGTSGVYEQFF. In DNA, the CDR3 is TGTGCCAGCAGCAAATCCGGGACTAGCGGGGTATATGAGCAGTTCTTC. The chain uses TRBV9 and TRBJ2-1, with 13 nucleotides matching TRBD2. The CDR3 is 16 residues long. Looked up from germline, CDR1 is SGDLS and CDR2 is YYNGEE. Trimming cost V 4 bases and J 8 bases; bases outside gene matches: 9.

As DNA, the CDR3 is TGTGCCAGCAGTTTATACCCCCGGGACAGGGATGGCTACACCTTC. Translation gives CASSLYPRDRDGYTF. This sequence joins TRBV28 and TRBJ1-2; the match to TRBD1 covers 9 bases. CDR3 length: 15 residues. J lost 6 bases, V lost 1 base, and 6 bases had no gene match. Germline assignment: CDR1 MDHEN and CDR2 SYDVKM.

This clone was counted once. The gene calls are TRBV5-6 and TRBJ2-5; no clear D gene. This CDR3 has 14 amino acids. Germline CDR1 is SGHDT and CDR2 is YYEEEE. V gave up 5 bases and J gave up 4 bases, with 15 bases separating them. CDR3 loop: CASSRLTPTETQYF. CDR3 sequence (DNA): TGTGCCAGCAGTCGACTGACTCCCACAGAGACCCAGTACTTC.

This clone rates as medium-sized (0.01 to 0.1%). The same CDR3 is also encoded by other DNA sequences in this sample. The CDR3 spells CASSPSSYEQYF. The CDR3 coding sequence is TGTGCCAGCTCACCCAGCTCCTACGAGCAGTACTTC. The chain employs TRBV18 and TRBJ2-7; D not resolved. Germline lookup yields CDR1 KGHSH and CDR2 LQKENI. This CDR3 has 12 residues. The ends were cut back, 3 bases at V and 0 bases at J, with 3 bases in the middle.

This clone was seen just once. CDR3 sequence reads: CAISDRAVEQYF. CDR3 DNA sequence: TGTGCCATCAGTGATAGAGCGGTCGAGCAGTACTTC. The chain uses TRBV10-3 and TRBJ2-7; D may be TRBD2 (5 bases). CDR3 length equals 12 residues. Per the germline V gene, CDR1 is ENHRY and CDR2 is SYGVKD. Trimming pared 3 bases from V and 6 bases from J, leaving 9 bases between.

V gene TRBV6-5 combines with J gene TRBJ1-1, with D unresolved. Per the germline V gene, CDR1 is MNHEY and CDR2 is SVGAGI. Trimming pared 4 bases from V and 8 bases from J, leaving 17 bases between. The CDR3 consists of 14 residues. In DNA, the CDR3 is TGTGCCAGCAGTTGGGCCTGGAACGGTCCCGAAGCTTTCTTT. Amino acid sequence: CASSWAWNGPEAFF.

This clone is a singleton in its sample. V and J are TRBV19 and TRBJ1-2, with a possible D match to TRBD1 (6 bases). The CDR3 is 14 amino acids. Germline assignment: CDR1 LNHDA and CDR2 SQIVND (reference sequence). V lost 9 bases and J 0 bases, leaving 14 bases between the germline ends. CDR3 nucleotides: TGTGCCAGCCAAAGACAGGCGACTAACTATGGCTACACCTTC. It yields the protein CASQRQATNYGYTF.

This chain links TRBV29-1 with TRBJ2-1; 8 positions agree with TRBD1. The V segment lost 4 bases and the J segment 6 bases; nucleotides outside the gene matches: 8. CDR1 SQVTM and CDR2 ANQGSEA come from the germline V gene. This CDR3 contains 14 residues. As DNA, the CDR3 is TGCAGCGTTGCCTCGCAGGGGGCTGGCAATGAGCAGTTCTTC. This sequence encodes CSVASQGAGNEQFF.

This chain joins TRBV27 and TRBJ1-5, with D perhaps TRBD1 (6 bases). V was pared by 2 bases and J by 2 bases, with 10 bases between. The CDR3 sequence is 15 residues long. Germline V lookup: CDR1 MNHEY, CDR2 SMNVEV (reference sequence). Here the CDR3 DNA reads TGTGCCAGCAGTTTAGCAGGGGTCGGCAATCAGCCCCAGCATTTT. Translation: CASSLAGVGNQPQHF.

The chain uses TRBV5-1 and TRBJ2-7, with a tentative D call TRBD2 (6 bases). The CDR3 has 14 residues. V dropped 1 base and J dropped 0 bases, with 8 bases sitting between them. The germline CDR1 and CDR2 sequences are SGHRS and YFSETQ. The CDR3 reads CASSLSEGSYEQYF. The CDR3 DNA reads as TGCGCCAGCAGCTTGTCGGAGGGCTCCTACGAGCAGTACTTC. The complete variable domain, with remaining parts taken from reference TRBV5-1 and TRBJ2-7, reads KAGVTQTPRYLIKTRGQQVTLSCSPISGHRSVSWYQQTPGQGLQFLFEYFSETQRNKGNFPGRFSGRQFSNSRSEMNVSTLELGDSALYLCASSLSEGSYEQYFGPGTRLTVT.

This rearrangement joins TRBV28 to TRBJ1-3; no firm D call. Germline V gives CDR1 MDHEN, CDR2 SYDVKM. Trimming removed 7 bases from V and 0 bases from J, with 10 bases in between. This CDR3 has 14 residues. This chain's CDR3 is CASNANPSGNTIYF. The CDR3 DNA sequence: TGTGCCAGCAATGCGAACCCCTCTGGAAACACCATATATTTT.

V is TRBV11-2 and J is TRBJ2-2; D might be TRBD1 (6 bases). Germline CDR1 SGHAT, CDR2 FQNNGV. The CDR3 covers 16 residues. V shed 1 base and J shed 6 bases, with 15 bases lying between them. CDR3 bases: TGTGCCAGCAGCTTAGTAATGGGGGCTGCTTCCGGGGAGCTGTTTTTT. Its translation is CASSLVMGAASGELFF.

The V gene is TRBV6-5, the J gene TRBJ1-2; 7 bases match TRBD1. Germline CDR1 and CDR2: MNHEY and SVGAGI. The ends lost 7 bases at V and 6 bases at J; junction bases unmatched: 11. The CDR3 contains 14 residues. This CDR3 is CASIPRGLGDGYTF. Written as DNA, the CDR3 is TGTGCCAGCATTCCAAGGGGGCTCGGAGATGGCTACACCTTC.

By proportion, this clone is medium-sized. The rearrangement uses TRBV2 and TRBJ1-2, with a tentative D call TRBD1 (6 bases). Trimming removed 1 base at V and 3 bases at J, with 6 bases between. There are 13 residues in the CDR3. The V gene's germline CDR1 is SNHLY and CDR2 FYNNEI. Written as DNA, the CDR3 is TGTGCCAGCAGTGAAGAGGGGGACTATGGCTACACCTTC. This sequence encodes CASSEEGDYGYTF.

The CDR3 sequence: CATSGGLAGSYEQYF. Here the CDR3 DNA reads TGTGCCACCAGCGGAGGACTAGCGGGGTCTTACGAGCAGTACTTC. V gene TRBV15 combines with J gene TRBJ2-7, with 12 bases identical to TRBD2. Germline lookup yields CDR1 LNHNV and CDR2 YYDKDF (reference sequence). The CDR3 loop spans 15 amino acids. The V segment lost 5 bases and the J segment 4 bases; nucleotides outside the gene matches: 6.

V is TRBV6-1 and J is TRBJ2-2; D gene ambiguous. The CDR3 contains 15 residues. Germline V gene sequence: CDR1 MNHNS, CDR2 SASEGT. Deletions cut 1 base from V and 0 bases from J, with 6 bases between. CDR3 protein: CASSEGAANTGELFF. The DNA of the CDR3 is TGTGCCAGCAGTGAAGGTGCAGCGAACACCGGGGAGCTGTTTTTT.

This chain links TRBV9 with TRBJ1-4; weak D call: TRBD1 (6 bases). This CDR3 contains 15 residues. CDR1 SGDLS and CDR2 YYNGEE come from the germline V gene. Trimming left V 2 bases short and J 0 bases short, with 8 bases between. CDR3 protein: CASSVGQSTNEKLFF. As DNA, the CDR3 is TGTGCCAGCAGCGTTGGACAGTCAACTAATGAAAAACTGTTTTTT.

V is TRBV6-6 and J is TRBJ1-2; TRBD1 is a possible D gene (5 bases). CDR1 and CDR2 from the germline V gene are MNHNY and SVGAGI (reference sequence). Trimming removed 7 bases at V and 4 bases at J, with 16 bases between. The CDR3 extends over 14 amino acids. The CDR3 nucleotides read TGTGCCAGCAACGGCGGGGCCCTCTCCTATGGCTACACCTTC. Amino acid sequence: CASNGGALSYGYTF.

The genes are TRBV6-1 and TRBJ2-7; 7 bases are a match to TRBD2. CDR1 is MNHNS and CDR2 is SASEGT in the germline V gene. With V trimmed by 7 bases and J by 3 bases, 12 bases remained unmatched. The CDR3 spans 15 residues. Here the CDR3 DNA reads TGTGCCAGCACCGAGGGTTGGGGGGAGGGCTACGAGCAGTACTTC. Protein sequence: CASTEGWGEGYEQYF.

The V gene is TRBV14, the J gene TRBJ1-5; 8 nucleotides line up with TRBD1. This CDR3 spans 13 amino acids. The trim removed 5 bases at V and 11 bases at J, leaving 8 bases unmatched. Germline CDR1 SGHDN, CDR2 FVKESK. CDR3 sequence: CASSTGTGSAQHF. As DNA, the CDR3 is TGTGCCAGCAGCACCGGGACAGGATCAGCCCAGCATTTT. The complete variable domain, with remaining parts taken from reference TRBV14 and TRBJ1-5, reads EAGVTQFPSHSVIEKGQTVTLRCDPISGHDNLYWYRRVMGKEIKFLLHFVKESKQDESGMPNNRFLAERTGGTYSTLKVQPAELEDSGVYFCASSTGTGSAQHFGDGTRLSIL.

V gene TRBV7-2 combines with J gene TRBJ2-7; weak D call: TRBD1 (5 bases). From germline, CDR1 is SGHTA and CDR2 FQGNSA. The CDR3 has 13 residues. V was clipped by 3 bases and J by 6 bases, with 12 bases between them. CDR3 residues: CASSFVGPGEQYF. The CDR3 DNA reads TGTGCCAGCAGCTTTGTGGGGCCCGGCGAGCAGTACTTC.

The rearrangement links TRBV15 to TRBJ2-7; 15 bases line up with TRBD2. With V trimmed by 5 bases and J by 0 bases, 5 bases remained unmatched. Germline values: CDR1 LNHNV, CDR2 YYDKDF (reference sequence). The CDR3 is 17 residues long. This CDR3 reads CATSQGLAGGRSYEQYF. CDR3 DNA: TGTGCCACCAGCCAGGGACTAGCGGGAGGACGCTCCTACGAGCAGTACTTC.

This clone was picked up one time. The J gene is TRBJ2-7, the V gene TRBV29-1; tentatively, D is TRBD2 (5 bases). CDR1 is SQVTM, CDR2 ANQGSEA, per germline. Trimming took off 7 bases at V and 3 bases at J, with 16 bases between the two ends. The CDR3 is made up of 13 amino acids. CDR3 bases: TGCAGCGCCCGCGAGGGAAGCCACTACGAGCAGTACTTC. Translated: CSAREGSHYEQYF.